This paragraph covers one T cell receptor beta chain sequence. Which antigen it targets is not known. Base quality data are lacking; no much larger clone is found one base away. V is shortened by 5 bases, J by 6 bases, and the region joining them spans 14 bases. CDR1 and CDR2, per the germline V gene, are SGHRS and YFSETQ. Including cysteine and phenylalanine, the CDR3 has 13 amino acids. Of all the DNA, just the CDR3 is kept, 39 bases in frame from base 1. A MiSeq instrument was used for deep resolution sequencing, which targeted depths ranging from 1 in 1 million up to 1 in 200,000 T cells, with coverage averaging 10x for each clonotype. The immunoSEQ hsTCRB Kit was used to generate the TCR beta libraries. The source study handled its data this way. ImmunoSEQ Data Assistant and ImmunoSEQ Analyzer were used for data analysis, and V, D and J genes were assigned according to IMGT definitions. Clonality, which ranges from 0 to 1, was calculated as one minus the normalized Shannon entropy of productive rearrangement frequencies. Only overrepresented clonotypes making up at least 0.05% of each patient's repertoire were included in the public clonotype analysis. Some twelve repertoires from age-matched healthy donors, obtained from immuneACCESS, served as clonality controls. What TCRdb holds here is the immuneACCESS table cut down to in-frame rearrangements. Part of the clones is not present; checked against another copy, under half of the missing clones reflect an unresolved V gene, and the others are unexplained. V, J and clone size were drawn from that table, and D and trimming were deduced from the DNA. The sample contains tens of thousands of clones, over 75% of them found a single time. The top ten clonotypes cover approximately 3% of the sample.

The data stem from a study of cytotoxic CD8 clonotypes in ibrutinib-treated CLL (dated by TCRdb to the early 2020s). For the wider study: The cohort was composed of ten to eleven relapsed/refractory and fewer than 16 treatment-naive patients; IGHV unmutated status was identified in approximately 18 patients. Responses were partial in roughly 24 patients and complete in 2; after median approximately 69 months follow-up, some 15 stayed in remission and about twelve progressed. The response samples were drawn at a median of roughly twelve months into treatment, with a range of about 6 to 36 months. An average of around 250,000 productive templates and 94,082 productive rearrangements was obtained per sample. Longitudinal samples were available for about 30% of the roughly 90 trial participants. Cryopreserved peripheral blood mononuclear cells were collected before treatment, at response, and at either disease progression or sustained remission. Patients were still on ibrutinib when every remission and progressive disease sample was collected.

Findings and caveats that apply to the study as a whole: Public clonotypes were rare and either shrank or stayed stable during treatment, and the rise in clonality at ibrutinib response reflected expansion of private clonotypes. Baseline clonality was found to be higher than that of age-matched healthy donors and was strongly correlated with circulating CD8+ T-cell counts. Sampling times were not matched between sustained-remission and progressing patients, and lymph node repertoires were not studied. Clonality rose at ibrutinib response, remained stable during sustained remission, and dropped back toward baseline at progression.

Per the publication, the time point label means: 12 to 13 months on ibrutinib. For TCR beta library preparation, roughly 2 micrograms of genomic DNA were extracted from the cryopreserved PBMCs. Longitudinal blood samples from CLL patients on ibrutinib monotherapy underwent high-throughput TCR beta sequencing. The patients took part in an open-label, single-center phase 2 trial of ibrutinib monotherapy. This sequence originates from a human donor with chronic lymphocytic leukemia. Sequenced here: PBMCs, sampled after 12 months of ibrutinib treatment. The chain links TRBV5-1 with TRBJ1-1, with no reliable assignment of the D segment. The CDR3 region reads CASSLRVGAEAFF. The DNA sequence is given as TGCGCCAGCAGTCTTCGTGTGGGCGCTGAAGCTTTCTTT.